This entry features one TCR beta chain sequence. This sample was taken from a study of blood T cells in healthy people across ages. Primers used in a second PCR of roughly 6 to 11 cycles were a sample-barcoded 5' primer and a J-beta primer mix. Each CDR3 protein gets one entry after TCRdb re-called the 5' RACE reads with MiXCR. The sample consists of more than 650,000 distinct CDR3 sequences, about a quarter of them appearing once. The same data also contributed to another study, on T cells of mothers and their children.

The source is a boy aged 10-17 years in good health. Sequencing was carried out using blood.

This CDR3 is CASSITALTGAFF. The CDR3 DNA sequence: TGTGCCAGCAGCATTACAGCTCTTACGGGAGCTTTCTTT. The chain links TRBV7-2 to TRBJ1-1; D not certain. CDR1 is SGHTA and CDR2 is FQGNSA in the germline V gene. The V end was cut by 5 bases, the J end by 10 bases, with 17 bases between. This CDR3 is 13 amino acids long.